This is a list of T cell receptor beta chains from one sample in a study of shared clonotypes between healthy human individuals. Profiling relied on immunoSEQ multiplex PCR, and the TCRdb table lists in-frame clones only, not all of them. The sample carries about half a million clones, roughly 85% recorded once. The sequenced sample was PBMCs. The receptors come from a woman aged 40 to 50 in good health. Some clones in this sample may be carry-over from other donors' samples. Each CDR3 is given with its conserved first and last residue. A D gene is named only where the DNA matches it firmly. The size of a clone is reported for some rows only, either as once, few or many, or as a class for expanded clones.

V	D	size	J	CDR3	DNA
TRBV2	TRBD1	NA	TRBJ2-7	CASSETGQGLEQYF	TGTGCCAGCAGTGAAACCGGACAGGGACTCGAGCAGTACTTC
TRBV7-2	NA	NA	TRBJ2-3	CASSLGWRDRTDTQYF	TGTGCCAGCAGCTTGGGGTGGCGGGACCGCACAGATACGCAGTATTTT
TRBV30	NA	NA	TRBJ1-6	CAWARGSNSPLHF	TGTGCCTGGGCCAGGGGTAGTAATTCACCCCTCCACTTT
TRBV27	TRBD1	NA	TRBJ2-7	CASSSNRDRVYEQYF	TGTGCCAGCAGTTCAAACCGGGACAGGGTCTACGAGCAGTACTTC
TRBV2	NA	NA	TRBJ1-4	CASSETGTYRFEKLFF	TGTGCCAGCAGCGAAACCGGAACATATAGGTTTGAAAAACTGTTTTTT
TRBV29-1	TRBD2	NA	TRBJ2-1	CSGGLAGGSYNEQFF	TGCAGCGGGGGACTAGCGGGAGGGTCCTACAATGAGCAGTTCTTC
TRBV9	NA	NA	TRBJ1-3	CASSVGIISGNTIYF	TGTGCCAGCAGCGTCGGAATCATTAGCGGAAACACCATATATTTT
TRBV19	NA	NA	TRBJ2-5	CASRNRLLCRGQETQYF	TGTGCCAGTCGAAACCGACTTCTTTGTCGCGGCCAAGAGACCCAGTACTTC
TRBV6-1	NA	few	TRBJ1-4	CASSGGRYRNEKLFF	TGTGCCAGCAGTGGGGGTCGGTACCGTAATGAAAAACTGTTTTTT
TRBV30	NA	once	TRBJ2-3	CAWSVGADSTDTQYF	TGTGCCTGGAGTGTGGGAGCGGATAGCACAGATACGCAGTATTTT
TRBV18	NA	few	TRBJ1-1	CASSPDSRTKAFF	TGTGCCAGCTCACCGGACAGCCGTACTAAAGCTTTCTTT
TRBV9	NA	NA	TRBJ2-3	CASSVAVLADTQYF	TGTGCCAGCAGCGTAGCGGTACTGGCAGATACGCAGTATTTT
TRBV4-2	TRBD2	NA	TRBJ2-1	CASSQITGTSGRVISSYNEQFF	TGTGCCAGCAGCCAGATAACCGGGACTAGCGGGAGGGTCATAAGCTCCTACAATGAGCAGTTCTTC
TRBV7-9	NA	NA	TRBJ1-2	CASSLPGGGGYTF	TGTGCCAGCAGCCTTCCTGGGGGCGGTGGCTACACCTTC
TRBV2	NA	NA	TRBJ2-1	CASSVLGTYNEQFF	TGTGCCAGCAGTGTGTTGGGGACCTACAATGAGCAGTTCTTC
TRBV4-1	NA	NA	TRBJ2-7	CASSLQANYEQYF	TGCGCCAGCAGCCTCCAGGCCAACTACGAGCAGTACTTC
TRBV4-2	NA	few	TRBJ2-5	CASSQDVDQETQYF	TGTGCCAGCAGCCAAGATGTCGACCAAGAGACCCAGTACTTC
TRBV2	NA	NA	TRBJ2-3	CASRDRQAITDTQYF	TGTGCCAGCAGAGATCGACAGGCGATCACAGATACGCAGTATTTT
TRBV5-5	TRBD1	NA	TRBJ1-2	CASTRQGAGYGYTF	TGTGCCAGTACTCGACAGGGGGCAGGCTATGGCTACACCTTC
TRBV19	NA	NA	TRBJ2-1	CASSWSHEQFF	TGTGCCAGTAGTTGGAGCCATGAGCAGTTCTTC
TRBV27	NA	NA	TRBJ2-7	CASSLSRKGAYEQYF	TGTGCCAGCAGTTTATCGCGAAAGGGGGCCTACGAGCAGTACTTC
TRBV6-5	NA	once	TRBJ1-5	CASSLDNLNQPQHF	TGTGCCAGCAGTCTGGACAACCTCAATCAGCCCCAGCATTTT
TRBV30	NA	NA	TRBJ2-5	CAWSPSTLYQETQYF	TGTGCCTGGAGTCCTTCCACCCTGTACCAAGAGACCCAGTACTTC
TRBV27	NA	NA	TRBJ1-5	CASSSRNQPQHF	TGTGCCAGCAGTTCCCGAAATCAGCCCCAGCATTTT